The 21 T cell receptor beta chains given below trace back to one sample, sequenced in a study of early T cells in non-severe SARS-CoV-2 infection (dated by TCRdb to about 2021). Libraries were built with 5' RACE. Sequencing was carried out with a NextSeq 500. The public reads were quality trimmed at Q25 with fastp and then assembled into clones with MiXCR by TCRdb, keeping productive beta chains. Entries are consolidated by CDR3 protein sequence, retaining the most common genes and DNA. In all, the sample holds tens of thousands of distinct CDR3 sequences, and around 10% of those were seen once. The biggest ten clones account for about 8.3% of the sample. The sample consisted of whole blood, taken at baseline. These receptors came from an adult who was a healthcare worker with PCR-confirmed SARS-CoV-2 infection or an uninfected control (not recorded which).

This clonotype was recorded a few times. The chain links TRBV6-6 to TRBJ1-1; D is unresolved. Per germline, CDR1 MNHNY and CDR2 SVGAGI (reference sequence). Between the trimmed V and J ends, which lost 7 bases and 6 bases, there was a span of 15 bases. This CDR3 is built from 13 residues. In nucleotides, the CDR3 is TGTGCCAGCATCATACTGAGTGGGGCTGAAGCTTTCTTT. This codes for CASIILSGAEAFF.

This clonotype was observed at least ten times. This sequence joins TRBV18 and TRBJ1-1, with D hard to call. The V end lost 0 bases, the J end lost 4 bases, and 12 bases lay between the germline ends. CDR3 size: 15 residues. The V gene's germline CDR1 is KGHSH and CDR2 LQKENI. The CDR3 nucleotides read TGTGCCAGCTCACCACCTACGATAGCCGGCACTGAAGCTTTCTTT. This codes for CASSPPTIAGTEAFF.

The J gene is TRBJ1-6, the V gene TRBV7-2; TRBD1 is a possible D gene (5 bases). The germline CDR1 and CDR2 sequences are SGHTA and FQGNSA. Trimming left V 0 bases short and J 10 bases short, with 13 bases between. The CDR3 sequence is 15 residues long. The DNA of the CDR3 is TGTGCCAGCAGCTTAGCGAGGGGCTTGGGGTCACCCCTCCACTTT. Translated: CASSLARGLGSPLHF.

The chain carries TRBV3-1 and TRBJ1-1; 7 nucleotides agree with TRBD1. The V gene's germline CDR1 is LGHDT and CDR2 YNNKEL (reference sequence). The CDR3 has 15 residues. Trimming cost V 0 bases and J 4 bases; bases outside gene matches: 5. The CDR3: CASSQDTTGSTEAFF. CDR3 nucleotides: TGTGCCAGCAGCCAAGATACGACAGGGAGCACTGAAGCTTTCTTT.

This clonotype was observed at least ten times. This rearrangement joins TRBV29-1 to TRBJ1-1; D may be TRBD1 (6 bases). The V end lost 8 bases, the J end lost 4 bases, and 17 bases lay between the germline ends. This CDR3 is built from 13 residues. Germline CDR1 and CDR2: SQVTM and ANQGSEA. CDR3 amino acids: CSPTRQAGTEAFF. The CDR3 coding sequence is TGCAGCCCTACTAGACAGGCGGGCACTGAAGCTTTCTTT.

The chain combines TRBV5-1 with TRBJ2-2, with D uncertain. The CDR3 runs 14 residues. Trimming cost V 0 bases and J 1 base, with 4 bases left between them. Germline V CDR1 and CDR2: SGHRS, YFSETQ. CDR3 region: CASSLELNTGELFF. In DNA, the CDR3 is TGCGCCAGCAGCTTGGAACTGAACACCGGGGAGCTGTTTTTT.

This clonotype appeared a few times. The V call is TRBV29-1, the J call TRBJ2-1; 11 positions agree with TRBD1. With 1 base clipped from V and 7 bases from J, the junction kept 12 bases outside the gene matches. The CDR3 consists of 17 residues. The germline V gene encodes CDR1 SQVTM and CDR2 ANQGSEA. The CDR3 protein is CSVEGLPGTGGLNEQFF. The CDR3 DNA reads TGCAGCGTTGAAGGCCTCCCCGGGACAGGGGGTCTGAATGAGCAGTTCTTC.

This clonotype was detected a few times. The CDR3 sequence is CASSPGTSGGRETQYF. CDR3 in DNA: TGTGCCAGCAGTCCCGGGACTAGCGGGGGGAGAGAGACCCAGTACTTC. V gene TRBV6-2 or TRBV6-3 combines with J gene TRBJ2-5, with 15 bases matching TRBD2. Looked up from germline, CDR1 is MNHEY and CDR2 is SVGEGT. The CDR3 extends over 16 amino acids. J lost 4 bases, V lost 5 bases, and 5 bases had no gene match.

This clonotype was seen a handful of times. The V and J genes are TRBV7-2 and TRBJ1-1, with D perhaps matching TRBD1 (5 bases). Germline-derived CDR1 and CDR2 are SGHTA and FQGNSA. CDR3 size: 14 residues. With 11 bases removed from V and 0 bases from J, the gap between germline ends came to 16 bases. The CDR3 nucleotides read TGTGCCGGCACTTGGGACGCAATGAACACTGAAGCTTTCTTT. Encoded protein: CAGTWDAMNTEAFF.

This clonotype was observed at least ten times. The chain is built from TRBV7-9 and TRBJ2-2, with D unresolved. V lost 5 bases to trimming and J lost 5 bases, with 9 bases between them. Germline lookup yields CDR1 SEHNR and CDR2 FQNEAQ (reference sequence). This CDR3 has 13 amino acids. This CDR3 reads CASSLEWTGELFF. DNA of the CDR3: TGTGCCAGCAGCCTGGAGTGGACCGGGGAGCTGTTTTTT.

The CDR3 sequence is CASSYSTGDGYGYTF. In nucleotides, the CDR3 is TGCGCCAGCAGCTACTCCACAGGGGATGGCTATGGCTACACCTTC. The chain carries TRBV5-1 and TRBJ1-2, with 7 bases aligning to TRBD1. CDR3 length equals 15 residues. Looked up from germline, CDR1 is SGHRS and CDR2 is YFSETQ. Germline trimming cut 3 bases from V and 4 bases from J; bases unmatched to any gene: 9.

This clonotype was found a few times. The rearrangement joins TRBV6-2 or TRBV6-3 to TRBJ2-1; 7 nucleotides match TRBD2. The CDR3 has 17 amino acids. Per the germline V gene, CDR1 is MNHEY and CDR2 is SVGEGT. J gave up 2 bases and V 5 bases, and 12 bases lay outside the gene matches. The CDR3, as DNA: TGTGCCAGCAGTAACCCCTCACCTAGCGGCGCCTACAATGAGCAGTTCTTC. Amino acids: CASSNPSPSGAYNEQFF.

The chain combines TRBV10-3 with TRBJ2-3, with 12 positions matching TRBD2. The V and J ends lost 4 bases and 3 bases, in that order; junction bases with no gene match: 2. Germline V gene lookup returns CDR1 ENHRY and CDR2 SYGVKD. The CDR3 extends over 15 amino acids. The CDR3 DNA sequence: TGTGCCATCAGTGGGACTAGCGGGGCTACAGATACGCAGTATTTT. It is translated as CAISGTSGATDTQYF.

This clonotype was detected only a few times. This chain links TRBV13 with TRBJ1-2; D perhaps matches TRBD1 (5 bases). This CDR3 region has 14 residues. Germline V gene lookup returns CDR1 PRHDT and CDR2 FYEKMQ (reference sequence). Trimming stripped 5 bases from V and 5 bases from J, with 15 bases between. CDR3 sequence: CASSPTGTPYGYTF. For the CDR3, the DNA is TGTGCCAGCAGCCCAACCGGGACGCCTTATGGCTACACCTTC.

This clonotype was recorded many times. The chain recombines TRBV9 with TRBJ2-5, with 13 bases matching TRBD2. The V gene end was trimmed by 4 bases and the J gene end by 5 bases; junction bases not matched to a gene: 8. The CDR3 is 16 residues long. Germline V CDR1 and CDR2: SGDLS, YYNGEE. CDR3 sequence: CASSPPGLAGMETQYF. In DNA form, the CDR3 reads TGTGCCAGCAGCCCACCGGGACTAGCGGGGATGGAGACCCAGTACTTC.

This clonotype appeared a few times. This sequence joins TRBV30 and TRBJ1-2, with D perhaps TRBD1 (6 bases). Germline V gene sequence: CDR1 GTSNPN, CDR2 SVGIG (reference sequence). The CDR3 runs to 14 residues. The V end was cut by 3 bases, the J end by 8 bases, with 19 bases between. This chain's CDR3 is CAWSDPGGARGYTF. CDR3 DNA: TGTGCCTGGAGCGATCCGGGGGGGGCGCGAGGCTACACCTTC.

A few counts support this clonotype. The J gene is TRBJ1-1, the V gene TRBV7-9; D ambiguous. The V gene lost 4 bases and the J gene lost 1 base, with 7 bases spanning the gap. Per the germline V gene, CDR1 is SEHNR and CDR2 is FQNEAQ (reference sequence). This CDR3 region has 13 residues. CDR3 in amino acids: CASSSDTNTEAFF. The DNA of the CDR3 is TGTGCCAGCAGCTCCGACACGAACACTGAAGCTTTCTTT.

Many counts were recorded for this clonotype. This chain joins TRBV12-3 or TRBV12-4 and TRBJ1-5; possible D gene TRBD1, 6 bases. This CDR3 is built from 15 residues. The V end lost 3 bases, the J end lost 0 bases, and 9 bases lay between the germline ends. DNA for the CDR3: TGTGCCAGCAGTTTCAGGGGATATAGCAATCAGCCCCAGCATTTT. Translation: CASSFRGYSNQPQHF.

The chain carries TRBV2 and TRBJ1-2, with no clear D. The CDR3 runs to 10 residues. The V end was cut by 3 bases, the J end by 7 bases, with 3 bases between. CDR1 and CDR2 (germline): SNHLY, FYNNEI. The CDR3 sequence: CASSDGGYTF. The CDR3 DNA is TGTGCCAGCAGTGACGGTGGCTACACCTTC.

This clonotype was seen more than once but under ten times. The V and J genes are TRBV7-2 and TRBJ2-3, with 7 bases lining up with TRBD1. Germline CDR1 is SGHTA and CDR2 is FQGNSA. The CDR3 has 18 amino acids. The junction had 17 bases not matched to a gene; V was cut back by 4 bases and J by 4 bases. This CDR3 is CASSSGRVQGGKADTQYF. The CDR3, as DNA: TGTGCCAGCAGCTCGGGGAGAGTACAAGGGGGCAAGGCAGATACGCAGTATTTT.

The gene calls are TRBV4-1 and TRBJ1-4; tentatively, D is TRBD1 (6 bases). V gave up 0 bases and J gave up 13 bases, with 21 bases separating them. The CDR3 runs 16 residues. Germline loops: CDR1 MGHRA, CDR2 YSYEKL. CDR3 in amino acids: CASSQEPPGHDILLFF. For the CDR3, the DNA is TGCGCCAGCAGCCAAGAACCTCCGGGACACGACATTCTACTGTTTTTT.